This TCR beta chain was observed in a study of cytomegalovirus exposure and HLA in healthy donors. Study results and caveats: CMV serostatus alone was available as immune exposure information.

Trimming shortened V by 3 bases and J by 1 base, and 6 bases separated the two germline ends. This CDR3 contains 13 residues. The germline gives CDR1 SGHNT, CDR2 YENEEA. In the case of this clone: No antigen is known for it.

A multiplex PCR was run with 60 Vbeta primers and 13 Jbeta primers. Data came from immunoSEQ multiplex PCR; TCRdb stores just in-frame clones and leaves some out. The repertoire consists of around 130,000 clones, with approximately 80% occurring once and the leading ten covering 4.5% to 6%. The rearrangement links TRBV11-3 to TRBJ1-1; D remains ambiguous. This receptor was taken from a man aged 18 to 29 in good health and CMV-seropositive. The sequencing sample was made of PBMCs. In nucleotides, the CDR3 is TGTGCCAGCAGCTTGCAACAGAACACTGAAGCTTTCTTT. Translating gives CASSLQQNTEAFF.